This T cell receptor beta chain stems from a study of blood T cells in healthy people across ages. Overall study results and limits: Donor CMV status was unknown, possibly confounding expanded clonotype changes.

Healthy individuals of Caucasian origin from Russia, aged roughly 6 to 100, served as donors. PCR was performed a second time for roughly 7 to 12 cycles using a sample-barcoded 5' primer and a J-beta primer mix. Each CDR3 protein gets one entry after TCRdb re-called the 5' RACE reads with MiXCR. The sample carries some 1,000,000 distinct CDR3 sequences, about 23% recorded once. On this clonotype: Its antigen remains unknown.

V trimming: 5 bases; J trimming: 1 base; junction bases outside the gene matches: 2. Germline values: CDR1 DFQATT, CDR2 SNEGSKA (reference sequence). The CDR3 consists of 13 residues. The sample was also linked to a second study, of T cells of mothers and their children. Turning to that study: Researchers put all of the extracted RNA into cDNA synthesis, using approximately 1.5 ug per 15 ul. Detection yielded no persistent microchimeric T cell clones.

The chain has TRBV20-1 and TRBJ2-1; 7 bases map to TRBD2. This receptor was taken from a girl aged 2 to 10 in good health. The sequenced sample consisted of blood. This chain's CDR3 is CSAGGGSYNEQFF. DNA for the CDR3: TGCAGTGCTGGGGGGGGATCCTACAATGAGCAGTTCTTC.